This paragraph reports one T cell receptor beta chain. Its antigen is not known. This record belongs to a study of T cells in Graves' hyperthyroidism and ophthalmopathy. Findings and limits, study-wide: Also found in blood were most expanded thyroid clonotypes above 0.001. Separation of ophthalmopathy from stable hyperthyroidism was achieved by a 13 V-J model.

Graves' hyperthyroidism was deemed stable given no ophthalmopathy progression within 18 months. Hyperthyroidism patients were newly diagnosed, had disease duration under 2 months, and were aged 18 to 65 years. V lost 4 bases to trimming and J lost 5 bases, with 15 bases between them. CDR1 is LNHNV and CDR2 is YYDKDF in the germline V gene (reference sequence). CDR3 size: 14 residues. RNA transcripts were the template for amplifying TCR beta CDR3 regions. Using the HTBI primer set, a first-round RT-PCR was run on the TCR CDR3. A single record per CDR3 protein comes from TCRdb applying MiXCR to the multiplex PCR reads. The table records under 350,000 distinct CDR3 sequences, roughly a fifth of them present only once.

Sequencing was performed on blood. The chain joins TRBV15 to TRBJ2-7, with D hard to call. This clonotype was obtained from a woman aged 45 to 65 with Graves' hyperthyroidism. In DNA form, the CDR3 reads TGTGCCACCAGCATTGACACGGGTGGGAACGAGCAGTACTTC. This codes for CATSIDTGGNEQYF.